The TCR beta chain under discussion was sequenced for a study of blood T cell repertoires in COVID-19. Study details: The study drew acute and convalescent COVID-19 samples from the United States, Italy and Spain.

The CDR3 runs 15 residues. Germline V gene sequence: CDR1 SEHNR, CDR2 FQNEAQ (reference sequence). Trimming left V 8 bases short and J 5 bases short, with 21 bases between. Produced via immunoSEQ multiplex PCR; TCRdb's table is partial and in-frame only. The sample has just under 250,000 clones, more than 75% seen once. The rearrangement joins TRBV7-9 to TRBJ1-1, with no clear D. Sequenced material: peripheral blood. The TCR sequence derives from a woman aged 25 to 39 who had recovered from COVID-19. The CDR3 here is CASPLTYAGGTEAFF. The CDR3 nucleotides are TGTGCCAGCCCCTTGACATACGCGGGCGGTACTGAAGCTTTCTTT. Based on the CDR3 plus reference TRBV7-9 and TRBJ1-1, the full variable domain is DTGVSQNPRHKITKRGQNVTFRCDPISEHNRLYWYRQTLGQGPEFLTYFQNEAQLEKSRLLSDRFSAERPKGSFSTLEIQRTEQGDSAMYLCASPLTYAGGTEAFFGQGTRLTVV.